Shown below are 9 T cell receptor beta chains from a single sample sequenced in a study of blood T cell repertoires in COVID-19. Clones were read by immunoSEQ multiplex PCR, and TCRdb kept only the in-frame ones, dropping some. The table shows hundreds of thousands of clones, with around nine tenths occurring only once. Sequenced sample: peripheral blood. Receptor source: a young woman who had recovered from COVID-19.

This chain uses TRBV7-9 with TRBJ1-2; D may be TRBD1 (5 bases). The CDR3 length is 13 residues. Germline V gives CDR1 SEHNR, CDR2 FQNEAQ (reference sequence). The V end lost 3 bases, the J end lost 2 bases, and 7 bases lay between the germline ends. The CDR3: CASSFDRNYGYTF. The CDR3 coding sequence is TGTGCCAGCAGCTTCGACAGAAACTATGGCTACACCTTC.

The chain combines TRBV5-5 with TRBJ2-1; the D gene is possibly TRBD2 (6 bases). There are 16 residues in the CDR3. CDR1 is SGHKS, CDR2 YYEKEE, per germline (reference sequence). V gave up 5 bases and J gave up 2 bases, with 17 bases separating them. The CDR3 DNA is TGTGCCAGCAGGGGCGGGGCAGGGCCGACCTACAATGAGCAGTTCTTC. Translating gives CASRGGAGPTYNEQFF.

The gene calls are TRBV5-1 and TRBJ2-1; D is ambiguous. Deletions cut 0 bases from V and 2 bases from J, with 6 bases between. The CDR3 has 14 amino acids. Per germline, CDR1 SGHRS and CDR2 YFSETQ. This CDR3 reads CASSLEQTYNEQFF. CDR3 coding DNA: TGCGCCAGCAGCTTGGAACAGACCTACAATGAGCAGTTCTTC. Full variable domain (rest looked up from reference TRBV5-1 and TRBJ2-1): KAGVTQTPRYLIKTRGQQVTLSCSPISGHRSVSWYQQTPGQGLQFLFEYFSETQRNKGNFPGRFSGRQFSNSRSEMNVSTLELGDSALYLCASSLEQTYNEQFFGPGTRLTVL.

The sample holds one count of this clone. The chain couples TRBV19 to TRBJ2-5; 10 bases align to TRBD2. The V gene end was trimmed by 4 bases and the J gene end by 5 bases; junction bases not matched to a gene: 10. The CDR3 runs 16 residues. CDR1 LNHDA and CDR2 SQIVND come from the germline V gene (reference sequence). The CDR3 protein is CASSTIAGGVGETQYF. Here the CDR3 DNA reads TGTGCCAGTAGTACAATAGCGGGAGGAGTGGGGGAGACCCAGTACTTC.

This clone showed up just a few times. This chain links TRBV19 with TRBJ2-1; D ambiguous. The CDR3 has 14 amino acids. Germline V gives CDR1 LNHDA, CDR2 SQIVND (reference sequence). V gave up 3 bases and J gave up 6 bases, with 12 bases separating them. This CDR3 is CASSISRVPNEQFF. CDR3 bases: TGTGCCAGTAGTATTTCCCGGGTCCCCAATGAGCAGTTCTTC.

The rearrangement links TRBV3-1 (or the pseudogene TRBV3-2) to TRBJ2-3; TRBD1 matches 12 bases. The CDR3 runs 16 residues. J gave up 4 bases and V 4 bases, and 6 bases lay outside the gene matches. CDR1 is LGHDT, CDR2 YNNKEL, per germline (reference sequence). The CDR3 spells CASSPGTGGGADTQYF. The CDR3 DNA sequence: TGTGCCAGCAGCCCCGGGACAGGGGGCGGCGCAGATACGCAGTATTTT.

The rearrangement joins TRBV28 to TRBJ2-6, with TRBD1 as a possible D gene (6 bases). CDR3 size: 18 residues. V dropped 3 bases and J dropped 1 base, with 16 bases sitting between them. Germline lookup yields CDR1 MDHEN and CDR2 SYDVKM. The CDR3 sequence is CASSFQGNWGSGANVLTF. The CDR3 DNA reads TGTGCCAGCAGTTTTCAGGGGAACTGGGGTTCTGGGGCCAACGTCCTGACTTTC.

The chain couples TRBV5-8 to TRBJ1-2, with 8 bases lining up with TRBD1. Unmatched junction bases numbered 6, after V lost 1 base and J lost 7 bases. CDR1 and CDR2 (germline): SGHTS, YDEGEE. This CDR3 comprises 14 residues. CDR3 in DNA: TGTGCCAGCAGCTTGTTTACAGGGGGAAGTGGCTACACCTTC. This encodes CASSLFTGGSGYTF.

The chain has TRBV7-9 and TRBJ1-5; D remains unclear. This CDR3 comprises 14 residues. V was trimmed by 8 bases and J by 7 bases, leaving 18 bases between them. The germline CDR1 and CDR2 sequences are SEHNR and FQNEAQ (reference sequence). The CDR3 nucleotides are TGTGCCAGCTCTAGCGGGTTCGGGAGGCAGCCCCAGCATTTT. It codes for CASSSGFGRQPQHF.